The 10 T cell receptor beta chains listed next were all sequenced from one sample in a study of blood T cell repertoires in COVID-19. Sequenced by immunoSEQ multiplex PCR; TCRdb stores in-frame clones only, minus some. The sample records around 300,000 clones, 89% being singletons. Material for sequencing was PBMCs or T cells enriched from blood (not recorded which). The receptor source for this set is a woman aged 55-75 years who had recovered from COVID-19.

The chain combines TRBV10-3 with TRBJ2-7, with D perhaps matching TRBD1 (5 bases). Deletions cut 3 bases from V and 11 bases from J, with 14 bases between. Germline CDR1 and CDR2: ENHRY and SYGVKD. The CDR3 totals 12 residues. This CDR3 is CAISDKGEDEYF. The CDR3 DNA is TGTGCCATCAGTGATAAAGGGGAAGATGAGTACTTC.

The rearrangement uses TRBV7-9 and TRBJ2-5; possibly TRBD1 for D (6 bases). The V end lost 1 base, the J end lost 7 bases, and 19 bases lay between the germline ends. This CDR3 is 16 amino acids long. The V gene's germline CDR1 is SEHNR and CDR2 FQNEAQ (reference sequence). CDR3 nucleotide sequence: TGTGCCAGCAGCTTAGACACAGGGTCGGTGAAGGGGACCCAGTACTTC. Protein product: CASSLDTGSVKGTQYF.

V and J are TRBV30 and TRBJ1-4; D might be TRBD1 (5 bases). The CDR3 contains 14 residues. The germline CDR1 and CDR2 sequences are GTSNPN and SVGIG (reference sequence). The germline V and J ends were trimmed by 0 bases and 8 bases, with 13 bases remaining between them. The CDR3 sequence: CAWSVQGAGEKLFF. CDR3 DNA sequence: TGTGCCTGGAGTGTACAAGGGGCGGGAGAAAAACTGTTTTTT.

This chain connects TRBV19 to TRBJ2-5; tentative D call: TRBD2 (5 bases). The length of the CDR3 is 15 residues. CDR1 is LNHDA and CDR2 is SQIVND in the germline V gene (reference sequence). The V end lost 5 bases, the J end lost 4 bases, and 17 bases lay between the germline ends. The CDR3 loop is CASSQRAGDGETQYF. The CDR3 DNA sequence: TGTGCCAGTAGTCAGAGGGCAGGCGATGGAGAGACCCAGTACTTC.

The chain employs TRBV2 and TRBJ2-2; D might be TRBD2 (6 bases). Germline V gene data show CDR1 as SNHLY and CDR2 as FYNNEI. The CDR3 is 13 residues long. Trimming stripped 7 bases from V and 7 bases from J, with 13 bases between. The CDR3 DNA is TGTGCCAGCACGCGGGAAGTGGGCGGGGAGCTGTTTTTT. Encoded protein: CASTREVGGELFF.

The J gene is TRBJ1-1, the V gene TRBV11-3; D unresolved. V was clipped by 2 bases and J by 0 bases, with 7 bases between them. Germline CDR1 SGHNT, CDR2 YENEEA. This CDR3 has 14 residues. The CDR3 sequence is CASSLSPVNTEAFF. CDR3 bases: TGTGCCAGCAGCTTATCTCCGGTGAACACTGAAGCTTTCTTT.

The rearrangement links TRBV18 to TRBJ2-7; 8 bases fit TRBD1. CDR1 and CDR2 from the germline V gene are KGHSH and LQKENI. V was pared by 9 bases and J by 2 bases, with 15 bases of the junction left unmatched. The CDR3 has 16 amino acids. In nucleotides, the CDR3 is TGTGCCAGTTCCATGGGCAGGGGGCGCGGGACCTACGAGCAGTACTTC. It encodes CASSMGRGRGTYEQYF.

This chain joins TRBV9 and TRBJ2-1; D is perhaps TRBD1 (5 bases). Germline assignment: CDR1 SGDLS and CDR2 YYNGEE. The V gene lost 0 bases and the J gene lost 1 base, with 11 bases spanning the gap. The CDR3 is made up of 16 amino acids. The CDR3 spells CASSVEAGRSYNEQFF. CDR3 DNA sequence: TGTGCCAGCAGCGTAGAAGCAGGGCGGTCCTACAATGAGCAGTTCTTC.

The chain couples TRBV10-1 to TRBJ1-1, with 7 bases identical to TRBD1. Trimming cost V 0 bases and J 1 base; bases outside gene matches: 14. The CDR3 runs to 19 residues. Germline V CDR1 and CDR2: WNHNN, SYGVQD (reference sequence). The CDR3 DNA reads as TGCGCCAGCAGTGAGTCTCATTCGTGGACAGGTCAACCGAACACTGAAGCTTTCTTT. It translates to CASSESHSWTGQPNTEAFF.

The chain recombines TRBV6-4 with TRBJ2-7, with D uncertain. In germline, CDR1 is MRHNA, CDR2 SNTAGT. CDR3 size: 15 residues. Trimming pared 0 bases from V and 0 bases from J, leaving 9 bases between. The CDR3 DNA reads TGTGCCAGCAGTGACTCTCAGGTGAGCTCCTACGAGCAGTACTTC. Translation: CASSDSQVSSYEQYF.